This T cell receptor (beta chain) was profiled in a study of CD4 T cells in relation to SARS-CoV-2 and coronaviruses. The unexposed donors gave CD4+ T cells in 2011-2018, prior to COVID-19. The cells were cultured for about ten days before CD4+ T cells were isolated. As cell numbers allowed, unexposed-donor CD4+ T cells faced SARS-CoV-2 S/N and four cold-coronavirus spikes. For this clone: Its specificity is unknown.

Only in-frame clones appear in the TCRdb table, and some are missing; sequencing was by immunoSEQ multiplex PCR. The table records roughly 16,000 clones, over 80% of them present only once. Germline V gene data show CDR1 as SGHNT and CDR2 as YYREEE (reference sequence). V lost 4 bases to trimming and J lost 1 base, with 18 bases between them. The CDR3 length is 17 residues. The source material was CD4+ T cells from PBMCs, cultured in vitro. This chain joins TRBV5-4 and TRBJ2-4; D may correspond to TRBD1 or TRBD2 (5 bases each). This sequence was found in a human donor in good health. For the CDR3, the DNA is TGTGCCAGCAGCCCCCGCGGGCTGGGGGAGGCCAAAAACATTCAGTACTTC. Encoded protein: CASSPRGLGEAKNIQYF.